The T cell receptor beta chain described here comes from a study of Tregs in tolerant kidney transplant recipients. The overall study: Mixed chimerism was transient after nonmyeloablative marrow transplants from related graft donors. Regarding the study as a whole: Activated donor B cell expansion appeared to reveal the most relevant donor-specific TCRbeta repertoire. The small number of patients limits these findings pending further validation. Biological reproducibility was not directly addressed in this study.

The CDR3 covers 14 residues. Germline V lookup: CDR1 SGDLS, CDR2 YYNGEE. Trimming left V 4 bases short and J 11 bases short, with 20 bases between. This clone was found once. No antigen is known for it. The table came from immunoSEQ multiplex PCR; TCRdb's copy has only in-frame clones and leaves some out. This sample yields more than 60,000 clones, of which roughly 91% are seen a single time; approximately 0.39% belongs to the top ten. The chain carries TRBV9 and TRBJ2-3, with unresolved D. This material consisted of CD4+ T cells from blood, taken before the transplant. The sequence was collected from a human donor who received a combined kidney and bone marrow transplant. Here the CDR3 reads CASSPRVPSRLQYF. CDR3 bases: TGTGCCAGCAGCCCCCGGGTCCCCTCTCGTCTGCAGTATTTT.